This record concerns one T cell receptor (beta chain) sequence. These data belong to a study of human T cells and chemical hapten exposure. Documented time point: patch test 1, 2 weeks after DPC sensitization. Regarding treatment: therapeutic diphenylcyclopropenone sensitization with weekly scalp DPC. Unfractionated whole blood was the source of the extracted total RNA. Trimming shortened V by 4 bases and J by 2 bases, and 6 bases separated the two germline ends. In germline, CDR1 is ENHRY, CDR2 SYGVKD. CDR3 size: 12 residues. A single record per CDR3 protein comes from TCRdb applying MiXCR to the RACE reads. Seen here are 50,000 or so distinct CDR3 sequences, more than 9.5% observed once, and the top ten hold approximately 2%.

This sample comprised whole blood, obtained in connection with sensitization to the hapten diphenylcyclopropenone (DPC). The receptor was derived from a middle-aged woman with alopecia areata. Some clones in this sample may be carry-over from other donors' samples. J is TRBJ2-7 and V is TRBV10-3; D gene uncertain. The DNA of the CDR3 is TGTGCCATCAGTGGGCACGCCTACGAGCAGTACTTC. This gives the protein CAISGHAYEQYF.